This TCR beta chain is from a study of T cell responses to AZD1222 COVID-19 vaccine. Overall study context: Pooling was applied to second doses at about 4 or about 12 weeks. Whole-study findings and limits: At 160-218 and 743-854, vaccine-associated CD4 TCRs were dominant, and they spanned spike. Recipients of two AZD1222 doses showed rising Spike-specific TCR breadth and depth.

Worth noting for this clone: Its cognate antigen is unknown.

CDR1 is MDHEN, CDR2 SYDVKM, per germline. V was cut by 4 bases and J by 8 bases, with 12 bases left in between. The CDR3 contains 13 residues. Here immunoSEQ multiplex PCR was the method, and the copy in TCRdb shows in-frame clones only, minus some. The sample gives about 170,000 clones, 70% to 90% of which show up once; 1.5% to 2% is in the top ten. The chain is built from TRBV28 and TRBJ2-1; a weak D match, TRBD2 (5 bases). The sequencing used peripheral blood, collected on day 0 of AZD1222 vaccination. The TCR sequence derives from an adult in good health. CDR3 nucleotide sequence: TGTGCCAGCAGTTCCTCCCCTAGCTATGAGCAGTTCTTC. Its translation is CASSSSPSYEQFF.